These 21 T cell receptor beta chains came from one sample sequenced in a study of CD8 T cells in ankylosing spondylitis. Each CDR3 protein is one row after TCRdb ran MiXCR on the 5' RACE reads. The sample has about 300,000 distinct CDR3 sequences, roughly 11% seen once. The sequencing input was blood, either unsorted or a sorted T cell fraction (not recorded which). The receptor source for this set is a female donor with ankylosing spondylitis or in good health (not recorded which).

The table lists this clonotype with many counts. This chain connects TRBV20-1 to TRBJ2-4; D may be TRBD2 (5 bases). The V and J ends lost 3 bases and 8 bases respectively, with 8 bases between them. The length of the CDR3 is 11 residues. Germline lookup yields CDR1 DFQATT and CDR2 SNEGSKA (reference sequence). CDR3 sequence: CSASFGDIQYF. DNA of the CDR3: TGCAGTGCTAGTTTCGGGGACATTCAGTACTTC.

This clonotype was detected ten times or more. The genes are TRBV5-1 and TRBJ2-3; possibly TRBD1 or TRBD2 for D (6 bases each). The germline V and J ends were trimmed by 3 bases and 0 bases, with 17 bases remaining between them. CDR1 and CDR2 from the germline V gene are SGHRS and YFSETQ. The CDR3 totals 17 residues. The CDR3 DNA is TGCGCCAGCAGCTCCGGCTTAACAGGGACTAGCACAGATACGCAGTATTTT. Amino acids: CASSSGLTGTSTDTQYF.

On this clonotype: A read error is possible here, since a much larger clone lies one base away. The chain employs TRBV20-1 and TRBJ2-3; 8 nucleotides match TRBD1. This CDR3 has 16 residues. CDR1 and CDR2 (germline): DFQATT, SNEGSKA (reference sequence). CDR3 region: CCASTGGGRQTDTQYF. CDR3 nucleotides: TGCTGTGCTTCTACAGGGGGAGGACGTCAGACAGATACGCAGTATTTT.

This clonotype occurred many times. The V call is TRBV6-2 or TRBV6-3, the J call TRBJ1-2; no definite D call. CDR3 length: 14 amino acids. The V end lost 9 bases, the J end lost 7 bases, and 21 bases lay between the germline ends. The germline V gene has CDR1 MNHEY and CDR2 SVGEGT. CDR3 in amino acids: CASVRASSYIGYTF. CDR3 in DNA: TGTGCCAGTGTTCGTGCCAGCAGTTACATTGGCTACACCTTC.

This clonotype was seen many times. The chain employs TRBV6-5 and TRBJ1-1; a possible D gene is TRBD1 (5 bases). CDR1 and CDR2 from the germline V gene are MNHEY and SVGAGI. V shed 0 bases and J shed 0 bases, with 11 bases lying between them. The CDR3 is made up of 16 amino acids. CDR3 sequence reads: CASSYSGGAMNTEAFF. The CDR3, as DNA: TGTGCCAGCAGTTACTCCGGGGGAGCAATGAACACTGAAGCTTTCTTT.

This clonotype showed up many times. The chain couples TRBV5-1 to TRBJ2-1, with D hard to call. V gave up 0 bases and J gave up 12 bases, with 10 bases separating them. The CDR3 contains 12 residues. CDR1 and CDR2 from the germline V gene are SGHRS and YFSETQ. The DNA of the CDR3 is TGCGCCAGCAGCTTGGATTTAGCAGGGCAGTTCTTC. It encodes CASSLDLAGQFF. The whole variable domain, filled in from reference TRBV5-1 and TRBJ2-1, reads KAGVTQTPRYLIKTRGQQVTLSCSPISGHRSVSWYQQTPGQGLQFLFEYFSETQRNKGNFPGRFSGRQFSNSRSEMNVSTLELGDSALYLCASSLDLAGQFFGPGTRLTVL.

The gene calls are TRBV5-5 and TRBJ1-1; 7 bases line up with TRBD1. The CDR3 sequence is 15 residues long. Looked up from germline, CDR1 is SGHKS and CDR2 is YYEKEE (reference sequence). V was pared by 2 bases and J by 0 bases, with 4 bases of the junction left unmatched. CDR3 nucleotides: TGTGCCAGCAGCTTTTTGGACAGGCTGAACACTGAAGCTTTCTTT. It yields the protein CASSFLDRLNTEAFF.

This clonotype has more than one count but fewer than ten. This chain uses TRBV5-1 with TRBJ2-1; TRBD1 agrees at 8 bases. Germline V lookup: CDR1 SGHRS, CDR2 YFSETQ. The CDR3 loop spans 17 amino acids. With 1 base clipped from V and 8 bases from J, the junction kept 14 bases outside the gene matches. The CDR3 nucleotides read TGCGCCAGCAGCTTGCCAGCGACCAGGGGGCCGAGCGATGAGCAGTTCTTC. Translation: CASSLPATRGPSDEQFF. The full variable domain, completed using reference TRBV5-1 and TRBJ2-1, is KAGVTQTPRYLIKTRGQQVTLSCSPISGHRSVSWYQQTPGQGLQFLFEYFSETQRNKGNFPGRFSGRQFSNSRSEMNVSTLELGDSALYLCASSLPATRGPSDEQFFGPGTRLTVL.

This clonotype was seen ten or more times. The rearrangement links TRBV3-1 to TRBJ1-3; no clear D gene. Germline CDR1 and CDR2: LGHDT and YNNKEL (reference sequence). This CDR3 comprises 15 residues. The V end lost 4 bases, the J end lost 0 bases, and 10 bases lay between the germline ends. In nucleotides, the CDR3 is TGTGCCAGCAGCCTCGACCCTAACTCTGGAAACACCATATATTTT. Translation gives CASSLDPNSGNTIYF.

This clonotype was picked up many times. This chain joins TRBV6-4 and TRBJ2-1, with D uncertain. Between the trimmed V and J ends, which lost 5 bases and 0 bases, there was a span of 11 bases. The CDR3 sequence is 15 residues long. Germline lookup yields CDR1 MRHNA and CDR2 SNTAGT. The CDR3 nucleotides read TGTGCCAGCAGTTCGGAGCCTAGCTCCTACAATGAGCAGTTCTTC. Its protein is CASSSEPSSYNEQFF.

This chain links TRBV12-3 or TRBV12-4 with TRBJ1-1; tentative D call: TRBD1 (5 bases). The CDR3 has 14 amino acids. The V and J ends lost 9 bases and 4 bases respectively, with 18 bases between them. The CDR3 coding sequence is TGTGCCAGTTCTTTCCAGGGTGGGTCCACTGAAGCTTTCTTT. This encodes CASSFQGGSTEAFF.

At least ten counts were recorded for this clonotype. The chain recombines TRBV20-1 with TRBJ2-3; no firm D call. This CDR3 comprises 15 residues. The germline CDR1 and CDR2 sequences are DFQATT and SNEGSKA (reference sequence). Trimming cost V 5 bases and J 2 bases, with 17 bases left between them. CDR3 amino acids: CSAPRTARNTDTQYF. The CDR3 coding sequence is TGCAGTGCTCCAAGAACGGCCAGAAACACAGATACGCAGTATTTT.

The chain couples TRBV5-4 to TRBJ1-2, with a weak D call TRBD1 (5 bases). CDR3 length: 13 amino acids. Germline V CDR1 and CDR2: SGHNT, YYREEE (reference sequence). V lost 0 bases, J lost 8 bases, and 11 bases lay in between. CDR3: CASSLDGAWGYTF. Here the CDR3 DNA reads TGTGCCAGCAGCTTGGATGGGGCTTGGGGCTACACCTTC.

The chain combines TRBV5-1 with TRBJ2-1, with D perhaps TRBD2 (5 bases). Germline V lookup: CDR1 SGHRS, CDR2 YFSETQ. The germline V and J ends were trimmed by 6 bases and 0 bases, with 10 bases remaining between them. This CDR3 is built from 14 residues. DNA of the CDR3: TGCGCCAGCAATAGTGGGAGCTCCTACAATGAGCAGTTCTTC. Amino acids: CASNSGSSYNEQFF.

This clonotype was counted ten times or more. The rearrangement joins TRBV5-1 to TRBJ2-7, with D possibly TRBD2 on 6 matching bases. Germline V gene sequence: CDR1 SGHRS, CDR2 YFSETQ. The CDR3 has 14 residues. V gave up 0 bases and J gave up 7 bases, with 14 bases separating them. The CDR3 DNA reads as TGCGCCAGCAGCTTGGAAGCGGGCTATATGGAGCAGTACTTC. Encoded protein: CASSLEAGYMEQYF.

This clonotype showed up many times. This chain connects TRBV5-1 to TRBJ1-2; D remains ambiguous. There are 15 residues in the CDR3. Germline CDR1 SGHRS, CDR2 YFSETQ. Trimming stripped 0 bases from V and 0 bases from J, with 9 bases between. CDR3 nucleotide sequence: TGCGCCAGCAGCTTGGGTACAGTTACTAACTATGGCTACACCTTC. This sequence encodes CASSLGTVTNYGYTF.

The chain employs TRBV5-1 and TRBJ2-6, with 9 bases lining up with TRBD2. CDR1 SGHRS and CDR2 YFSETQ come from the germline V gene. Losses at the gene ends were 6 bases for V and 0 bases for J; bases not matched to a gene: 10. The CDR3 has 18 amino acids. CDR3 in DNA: TGCGCCAGCACCCCTTGGAGTAGCGGGAGCTCTGGGGCCAACGTCCTGACTTTC. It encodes CASTPWSSGSSGANVLTF. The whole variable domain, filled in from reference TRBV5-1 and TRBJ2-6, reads KAGVTQTPRYLIKTRGQQVTLSCSPISGHRSVSWYQQTPGQGLQFLFEYFSETQRNKGNFPGRFSGRQFSNSRSEMNVSTLELGDSALYLCASTPWSSGSSGANVLTFGAGSRLTVL.

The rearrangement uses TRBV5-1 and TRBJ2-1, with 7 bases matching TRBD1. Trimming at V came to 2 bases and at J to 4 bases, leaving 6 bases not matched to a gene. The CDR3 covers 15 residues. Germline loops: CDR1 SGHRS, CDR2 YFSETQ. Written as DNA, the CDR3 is TGCGCCAGCAGCTTCTCGGGACAGAAATACAATGAGCAGTTCTTC. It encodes CASSFSGQKYNEQFF.

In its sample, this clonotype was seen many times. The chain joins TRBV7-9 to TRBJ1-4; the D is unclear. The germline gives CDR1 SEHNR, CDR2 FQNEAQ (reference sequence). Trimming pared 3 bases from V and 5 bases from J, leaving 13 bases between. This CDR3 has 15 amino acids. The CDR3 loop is CASSFFADGNEKLFF. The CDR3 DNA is TGTGCCAGCAGCTTTTTCGCGGATGGGAATGAAAAACTGTTTTTT.

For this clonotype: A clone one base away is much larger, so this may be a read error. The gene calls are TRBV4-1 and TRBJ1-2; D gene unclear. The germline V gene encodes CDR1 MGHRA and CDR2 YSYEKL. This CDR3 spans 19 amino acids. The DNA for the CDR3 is TGCGCCAGCAGCCAAGAGGAAGCCGGGTCCCCTTTGAATTACTATGGCGACACCTTC. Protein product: CASSQEEAGSPLNYYGDTF.

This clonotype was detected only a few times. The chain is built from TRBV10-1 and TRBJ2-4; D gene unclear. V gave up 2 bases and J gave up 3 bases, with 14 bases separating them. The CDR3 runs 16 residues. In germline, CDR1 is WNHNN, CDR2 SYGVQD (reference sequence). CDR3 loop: CASSERSSVGKNIQYF. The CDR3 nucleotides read TGCGCCAGCAGTGAGCGTTCATCTGTGGGCAAAAACATTCAGTACTTC.